Listed here are 14 T cell receptor beta chains from one sample, sequenced in a study of blood T cell repertoires in COVID-19. Sequenced by immunoSEQ multiplex PCR; TCRdb stores in-frame clones only, minus some. Altogether about 270,000 clones are present, roughly 86% being singletons, with the ten largest covering about 9.2%. What was sequenced was peripheral blood. Receptor source: a middle-aged man who had recovered from COVID-19.

The chain couples TRBV30 to TRBJ2-7; 8 nucleotides line up with TRBD2. The CDR3 has 12 residues. Trimming removed 6 bases from V and 3 bases from J; junction bases left unmatched: 4. The germline V gene encodes CDR1 GTSNPN and CDR2 SVGIG (reference sequence). The CDR3 reads CACGLANYEQYF. Here the CDR3 DNA reads TGTGCCTGCGGACTAGCCAACTACGAGCAGTACTTC.

The rearrangement uses TRBV29-1 and TRBJ2-7; 8 bases are shared with TRBD2. Germline lookup yields CDR1 SQVTM and CDR2 ANQGSEA. The V segment lost 6 bases and the J segment 3 bases; nucleotides outside the gene matches: 4. This CDR3 is built from 12 residues. CDR3 amino acids: CSVRGGNYEQYF. In DNA form, the CDR3 reads TGCAGCGTCCGCGGGGGGAACTACGAGCAGTACTTC.

The chain combines TRBV6-5 with TRBJ2-3; D might be TRBD1 (6 bases). Germline CDR1 and CDR2: MNHEY and SVGAGI. The CDR3 length is 15 residues. Trimming left V 6 bases short and J 4 bases short, with 17 bases between. The CDR3 spells CASSRQGGRSDTQYF. CDR3 sequence (DNA): TGTGCCAGCAGCCGGCAAGGGGGACGGTCAGATACGCAGTATTTT.

This rearrangement joins TRBV7-2 to TRBJ1-4; D gene unclear. The CDR3 is 15 residues long. V lost 2 bases and J lost 0, with 7 bases in between. Germline V gene sequence: CDR1 SGHTA, CDR2 FQGNSA. CDR3 in amino acids: CASSLTGSTNEKLFF. In DNA, the CDR3 is TGTGCCAGCAGCTTAACGGGATCAACTAATGAAAAACTGTTTTTT.

This clone was seen a single time. For the CDR3, the DNA is TGTGCCAGCAGTGAAACGACTAGCGGGGGCCTTGGGTACTACGAGCAGTACTTC. Protein product: CASSETTSGGLGYYEQYF. The chain has TRBV6-1 and TRBJ2-7, with 12 bases fitting TRBD2. The CDR3 spans 18 residues. Germline V gene data show CDR1 as MNHNS and CDR2 as SASEGT. The V segment lost 2 bases and the J segment 3 bases; nucleotides outside the gene matches: 11.

This rearrangement joins TRBV27 to TRBJ2-2; 8 positions match TRBD2. V was clipped by 6 bases and J by 1 base; unmatched bases: 1. This CDR3 spans 14 amino acids. The germline V gene has CDR1 MNHEY and CDR2 SMNVEV (reference sequence). This CDR3 is CASRTSGNTGELFF. The CDR3 coding sequence is TGTGCCAGCAGAACTAGCGGGAACACCGGGGAGCTGTTTTTT.

A word on this clone: An end of the junction differs from the germline gene, which may be a read error. The rearrangement joins TRBV13 to TRBJ2-1; TRBD2 is a possible D gene (5 bases). Per germline, CDR1 PRHDT and CDR2 FYEKMQ (reference sequence). There are 13 residues in the CDR3. The CDR3 sequence is CASSLGRLSATIF. The CDR3 DNA sequence: TGTGCCAGCAGCTTAGGCCGACTAAGTGCTACAATCTTC.

The chain joins TRBV4-3 to TRBJ1-5; D is uncertain. Trimming took off 0 bases at V and 0 bases at J, with 6 bases between the two ends. This CDR3 contains 15 residues. Per the germline V gene, CDR1 is LGHNA and CDR2 is YSLEER. The CDR3 DNA is TGCGCCAGCAGCCAAGACCTCCTTAGCAATCAGCCCCAGCATTTT. Translating it yields CASSQDLLSNQPQHF.

V usage is TRBV10-2 and J usage is TRBJ2-1; D possibly corresponds to TRBD2 (6 bases). The length of the CDR3 is 18 residues. Between the trimmed V and J ends, which lost 6 bases and 0 bases, there was a span of 21 bases. Germline V CDR1 and CDR2: WSHSY, SAAADI. The CDR3, as DNA: TGCGCCAGCAGCCCTATGAGGGCGGGGTGGAGCTCCTACAATGAGCAGTTCTTC. It encodes CASSPMRAGWSSYNEQFF.

The V gene is TRBV7-9, the J gene TRBJ1-5; weak D call: TRBD1 (6 bases). The CDR3 is 13 amino acids. With 4 bases removed from V and 4 bases from J, the gap between germline ends came to 8 bases. Germline lookup yields CDR1 SEHNR and CDR2 FQNEAQ (reference sequence). The CDR3 nucleotides are TGTGCCAGCAGCTCCCAGGGGAATCAGCCCCAGCATTTT. This sequence encodes CASSSQGNQPQHF.

The V gene is TRBV9, the J gene TRBJ2-2, with D possibly matching TRBD1 (8 bases). This CDR3 spans 14 amino acids. Germline CDR1 SGDLS, CDR2 YYNGEE. V was pared by 3 bases and J by 11 bases, with 17 bases between. The CDR3 sequence: CASSAQGGVSELFF. The CDR3 DNA reads as TGTGCCAGCAGCGCACAGGGGGGGGTGTCTGAGCTGTTTTTT.

The chain has TRBV6-2 or TRBV6-3 and TRBJ2-7; 9 nucleotides match TRBD2. There are 14 residues in the CDR3. The J segment lost 6 bases and the V segment lost 5 bases, leaving 8 bases of the junction unmatched. Germline V lookup: CDR1 MNHEY, CDR2 SVGEGT. CDR3 sequence (DNA): TGTGCCAGCAGTGTAGCGGGAGAGGCGCCCGAGCAGTACTTC. Translating gives CASSVAGEAPEQYF.

J is TRBJ2-3 and V is TRBV4-2; 10 nucleotides agree with TRBD2. Unmatched junction bases numbered 5, after V lost 2 bases and J lost 3 bases. This CDR3 comprises 16 residues. Germline V gene sequence: CDR1 LGHNA, CDR2 YNFKEQ. This CDR3 reads CASSQSPTSGTDTQYF. CDR3 sequence (DNA): TGTGCCAGCAGCCAATCCCCGACTAGCGGGACAGATACGCAGTATTTT.

This clone has just one count. This sequence joins TRBV15 and TRBJ2-2, with 9 bases that match TRBD1. Germline CDR1 is LNHNV and CDR2 is YYDKDF (reference sequence). The CDR3 loop spans 17 amino acids. After removal of 2 bases from V and 4 bases from J, the junction contained 8 bases not matched to a gene. Here the CDR3 DNA reads TGTGCCACCAGCAGACGAAGAGGACAGGGGACCACCGGGGAGCTGTTTTTT. Translated, it gives CATSRRRGQGTTGELFF.